A single sample gave rise to the 21 T cell receptor beta chains below, sequenced in a study of blood T cells in healthy people across ages. A second PCR of about 7 to 11 cycles used a sample-barcoded 5' primer and a J-beta primer mix. Each CDR3 protein is one row after TCRdb ran MiXCR on the 5' RACE reads. The sample contains approximately 940,000 distinct CDR3 sequences, 45% to 50% of which appear only once. Sequencing was carried out using blood. These TCRs come from a man younger than 40 in good health.

Only a few counts were recorded for this clonotype. This sequence joins TRBV7-8 and TRBJ1-2; D possibly corresponds to TRBD1 (6 bases). The germline V and J ends were trimmed by 1 base and 6 bases, with 15 bases remaining between them. The V gene's germline CDR1 is SGHVS and CDR2 FQNEAQ. CDR3 size: 15 residues. In DNA form, the CDR3 reads TGTGCCAGCAGCTTAGTCAGGACGGGACAACATGGCTACACCTTC. It specifies CASSLVRTGQHGYTF.

V gene TRBV7-9 combines with J gene TRBJ2-5, with 8 bases matching TRBD2. Trimming took 0 bases from V and 5 from J; bases not matched to a gene: 8. Germline V gene lookup returns CDR1 SEHNR and CDR2 FQNEAQ (reference sequence). The CDR3 consists of 16 residues. In DNA form, the CDR3 reads TGTGCCAGCAGCTTAGCGCGGAAGACTAGCGCGGAGACCCAGTACTTC. It specifies CASSLARKTSAETQYF.

This clonotype has only a few counts. The chain combines TRBV28 with TRBJ2-7; a possible D gene is TRBD1 (5 bases). V was cut by 3 bases and J by 3 bases, with 9 bases left in between. Per the germline V gene, CDR1 is MDHEN and CDR2 is SYDVKM. CDR3 size: 13 residues. DNA of the CDR3: TGTGCCAGCAGTTTCACAGACAGCTACGAGCAGTACTTC. Residues: CASSFTDSYEQYF.

V usage is TRBV27 and J usage is TRBJ2-1; D remains unclear. The CDR3 runs 14 residues. Trimming removed 5 bases at V and 13 bases at J, with 21 bases between. The germline V gene encodes CDR1 MNHEY and CDR2 SMNVEV (reference sequence). In nucleotides, the CDR3 is TGTGCCAGCAGTCACATAGGTCCCCAAGAGACCCAGTTCTTC. Residues: CASSHIGPQETQFF.

This sequence joins TRBV29-1 and TRBJ2-5; 7 positions match TRBD1. The ends lost 3 bases at V and 4 bases at J; junction bases unmatched: 2. Germline CDR1 and CDR2: SQVTM and ANQGSEA. This CDR3 has 12 amino acids. CDR3 sequence: CSVERGPETQYF. CDR3 DNA: TGCAGCGTTGAGAGGGGGCCAGAGACCCAGTACTTC.

This chain links TRBV9 with TRBJ2-4; D unclear. Germline CDR1 is SGDLS and CDR2 is YYNGEE. V was trimmed by 0 bases and J by 3 bases, leaving 7 bases between them. This CDR3 has 14 amino acids. Written as DNA, the CDR3 is TGTGCCAGCAGCGTAGACGTAGGCAAAAACATTCAGTACTTC. Its protein is CASSVDVGKNIQYF.

This clonotype was detected only a few times. The chain carries TRBV3-1 and TRBJ2-1; no definite D call. V shed 1 base and J shed 10 bases, with 11 bases lying between them. CDR3 length: 13 amino acids. Germline CDR1 LGHDT, CDR2 YNNKEL (reference sequence). The CDR3: CASSQAISGEQFF. The CDR3 nucleotides read TGTGCCAGCAGCCAAGCTATTTCCGGCGAGCAGTTCTTC.

The J gene is TRBJ2-5, the V gene TRBV5-5, with a weak D call TRBD2 (6 bases). The CDR3 contains 12 residues. In germline, CDR1 is SGHKS, CDR2 YYEKEE (reference sequence). V shed 5 bases and J shed 3 bases, with 8 bases lying between them. The CDR3 nucleotides are TGTGCCAGCAGAATAGCGGAAGAGACCCAGTACTTC. The encoded protein is CASRIAEETQYF.

The V and J genes are TRBV6-5 and TRBJ2-5, with 7 positions matching TRBD1. Germline V gene sequence: CDR1 MNHEY, CDR2 SVGAGI. CDR3 size: 16 residues. With V trimmed by 4 bases and J by 1 base, 9 bases remained unmatched. DNA for the CDR3: TGTGCCAGCAGTTTAGGGGGCAGGGGCGTCCAAGAGACCCAGTACTTC. This translates into CASSLGGRGVQETQYF.

In its sample, this clonotype was seen a few times. This sequence joins TRBV27 and TRBJ1-6; weak D call: TRBD1 (5 bases). The germline V gene has CDR1 MNHEY and CDR2 SMNVEV (reference sequence). CDR3 length equals 15 residues. Trimming took off 3 bases at V and 9 bases at J, with 15 bases between the two ends. CDR3 sequence: CASSFSRGTGSPLHF. CDR3 DNA sequence: TGTGCCAGCAGTTTTTCGAGGGGAACCGGTTCACCCCTCCACTTT.

This chain joins TRBV20-1 and TRBJ1-4, with D unclear. The CDR3 loop spans 13 amino acids. V lost 4 bases, J lost 3 bases, and 9 bases lay in between. Germline V gene sequence: CDR1 DFQATT, CDR2 SNEGSKA (reference sequence). In nucleotides, the CDR3 is TGCAGTGCTAAGAATGGTCCTAATGAAAAACTGTTTTTT. Amino acid sequence: CSAKNGPNEKLFF.

V usage is TRBV4-3 and J usage is TRBJ2-3; weak D call: TRBD1 (6 bases). The CDR3 totals 16 residues. The germline V gene has CDR1 LGHNA and CDR2 YSLEER. Trimming left V 1 base short and J 1 base short, with 12 bases between. The CDR3: CASSQAAGVGTDTQYF. Here the CDR3 DNA reads TGCGCCAGCAGCCAAGCGGCAGGGGTGGGCACAGATACGCAGTATTTT.

V usage is TRBV12-3 or TRBV12-4 and J usage is TRBJ1-1; D remains unclear. V was pared by 5 bases and J by 1 base, with 8 bases between. The length of the CDR3 is 13 residues. CDR3 DNA: TGTGCCAGCAGTCTAGATCAGAACACTGAAGCTTTCTTT. Its protein product is CASSLDQNTEAFF.

This clonotype was detected many times. The chain carries TRBV20-1 and TRBJ1-2; 9 bases are a match to TRBD1. V was clipped by 3 bases and J by 13 bases; unmatched bases: 9. The CDR3 sequence is 12 residues long. The germline V gene has CDR1 DFQATT and CDR2 SNEGSKA (reference sequence). CDR3 in amino acids: CSARWTGDIGTF. The CDR3 DNA follows: TGCAGTGCTAGGTGGACAGGGGATATCGGCACCTTC.

The rearrangement joins TRBV4-1 to TRBJ2-2; D not certain. V lost 5 bases to trimming and J lost 0 bases, with 13 bases between them. Germline V CDR1 and CDR2: MGHRA, YSYEKL. The length of the CDR3 is 16 residues. CDR3 sequence (DNA): TGCGCCAGCAGCTCCCCTCGTGGTTCGAACACCGGGGAGCTGTTTTTT. Protein sequence: CASSSPRGSNTGELFF.

The chain carries TRBV7-9 and TRBJ1-4; TRBD1 is a possible D gene (5 bases). Per the germline V gene, CDR1 is SEHNR and CDR2 is FQNEAQ (reference sequence). The CDR3 is made up of 15 amino acids. Trimming took off 1 base at V and 5 bases at J, with 11 bases between the two ends. CDR3 region: CASSLGDGYNEKLFF. The CDR3 DNA is TGTGCCAGCAGCTTAGGGGACGGATACAATGAAAAACTGTTTTTT.

In its sample, this clonotype was seen many times. The rearrangement uses TRBV20-1 and TRBJ2-7, with 10 bases that match TRBD2. The germline V gene encodes CDR1 DFQATT and CDR2 SNEGSKA (reference sequence). This CDR3 is built from 15 residues. J lost 0 bases, V lost 6 bases, and 8 bases had no gene match. CDR3 sequence: CSANPGLASSYEQYF. In DNA form, the CDR3 reads TGCAGTGCCAACCCGGGACTAGCGAGCTCCTACGAGCAGTACTTC.

The chain joins TRBV11-3 to TRBJ2-1; 7 bases align to TRBD1. The CDR3 is 15 residues long. Germline trimming cut 5 bases from V and 7 bases from J; bases unmatched to any gene: 11. Per the germline V gene, CDR1 is SGHNT and CDR2 is YENEEA. The CDR3 nucleotides are TGTGCCAGCAGCAGGAGCCTGGGACAGCTAAATGAGCAGTTCTTC. Translation gives CASSRSLGQLNEQFF. Combining the CDR3 with reference TRBV11-3 and TRBJ2-1 gives the whole variable domain EAGVVQSPRYKIIEKKQPVAFWCNPISGHNTLYWYLQNLGQGPELLIRYENEEAVDDSQLPKDRFSAERLKGVDSTLKIQPAELGDSAVYLCASSRSLGQLNEQFFGPGTRLTVL.

For this clonotype: An end of the junction differs from the germline gene, which may be a read error. The rearrangement uses TRBV3-1 and TRBJ2-7; D may be TRBD1 (6 bases). The germline V gene encodes CDR1 LGHDT and CDR2 YNNKEL (reference sequence). This CDR3 is 12 amino acids long. The CDR3 is CTSSQGGNEQYF. The CDR3 DNA sequence: TGTACCAGCAGCCAAGGGGGAAACGAGCAGTACTTC.

This clonotype has just a few counts. This chain connects TRBV3-1 to TRBJ1-6; D remains unclear. With 2 bases removed from V and 9 bases from J, the gap between germline ends came to 8 bases. Germline lookup yields CDR1 LGHDT and CDR2 YNNKEL (reference sequence). The CDR3 has 13 residues. The CDR3 DNA is TGTGCCAGCAGCCAAAAGACGGCTTCACCCCTCCACTTT. Translated: CASSQKTASPLHF.

This clonotype has more than one count but fewer than ten. The chain combines TRBV3-1 with TRBJ2-1, with D tentatively TRBD2 (5 bases). The V gene's germline CDR1 is LGHDT and CDR2 YNNKEL (reference sequence). The CDR3 has 13 amino acids. The ends were cut back, 1 base at V and 12 bases at J, with 13 bases in the middle. The CDR3 bases are TGTGCCAGCAGCCAAGGGAACGGGAACGGGCAGTTCTTC. Protein product: CASSQGNGNGQFF.